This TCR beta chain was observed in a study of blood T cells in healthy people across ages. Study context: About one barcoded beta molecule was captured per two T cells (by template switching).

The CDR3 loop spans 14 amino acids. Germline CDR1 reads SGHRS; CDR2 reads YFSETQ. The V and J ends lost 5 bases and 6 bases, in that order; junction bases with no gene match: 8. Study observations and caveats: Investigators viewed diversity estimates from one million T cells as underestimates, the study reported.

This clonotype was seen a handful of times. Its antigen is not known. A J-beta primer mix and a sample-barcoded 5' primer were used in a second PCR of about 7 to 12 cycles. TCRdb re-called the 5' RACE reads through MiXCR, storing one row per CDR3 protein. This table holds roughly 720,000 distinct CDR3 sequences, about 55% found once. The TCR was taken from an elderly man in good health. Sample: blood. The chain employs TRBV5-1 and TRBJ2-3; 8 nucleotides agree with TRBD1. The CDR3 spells CASSGQGAGDTQYF. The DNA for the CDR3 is TGCGCCAGCAGTGGCCAGGGGGCGGGCGATACGCAGTATTTT. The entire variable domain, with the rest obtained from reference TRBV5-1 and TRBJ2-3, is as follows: KAGVTQTPRYLIKTRGQQVTLSCSPISGHRSVSWYQQTPGQGLQFLFEYFSETQRNKGNFPGRFSGRQFSNSRSEMNVSTLELGDSALYLCASSGQGAGDTQYFGPGTRLTVL.